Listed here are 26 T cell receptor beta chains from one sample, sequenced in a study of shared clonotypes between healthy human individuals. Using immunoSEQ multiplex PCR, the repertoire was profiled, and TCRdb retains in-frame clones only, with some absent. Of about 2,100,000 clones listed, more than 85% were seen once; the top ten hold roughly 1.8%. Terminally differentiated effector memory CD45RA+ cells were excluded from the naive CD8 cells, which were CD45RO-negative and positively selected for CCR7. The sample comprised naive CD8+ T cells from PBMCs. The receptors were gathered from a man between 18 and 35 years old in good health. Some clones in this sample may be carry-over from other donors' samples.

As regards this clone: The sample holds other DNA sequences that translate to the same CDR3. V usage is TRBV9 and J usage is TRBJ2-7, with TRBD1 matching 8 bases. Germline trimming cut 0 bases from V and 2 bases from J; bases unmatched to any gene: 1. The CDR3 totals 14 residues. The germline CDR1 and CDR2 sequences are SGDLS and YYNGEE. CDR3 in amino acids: CASSVGTGPYEQYF. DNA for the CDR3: TGTGCCAGCAGCGTAGGGACAGGGCCCTACGAGCAGTACTTC.

The CDR3 is CASSLGGRNEQFF. In DNA, the CDR3 is TGTGCCAGCAGCTTGGGCGGGAGGAATGAGCAGTTCTTC. The chain uses TRBV11-3 and TRBJ2-1, with 8 positions matching TRBD2. Germline CDR1 SGHNT, CDR2 YENEEA. The length of the CDR3 is 13 residues. Losses at the gene ends were 3 bases for V and 7 bases for J; bases not matched to a gene: 2.

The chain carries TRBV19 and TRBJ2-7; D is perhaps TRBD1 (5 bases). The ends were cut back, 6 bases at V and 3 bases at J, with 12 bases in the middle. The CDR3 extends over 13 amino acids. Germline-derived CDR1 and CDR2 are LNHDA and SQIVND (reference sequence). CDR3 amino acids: CASSQTVNYEQYF. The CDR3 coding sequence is TGTGCCAGTAGCCAGACAGTCAACTACGAGCAGTACTTC.

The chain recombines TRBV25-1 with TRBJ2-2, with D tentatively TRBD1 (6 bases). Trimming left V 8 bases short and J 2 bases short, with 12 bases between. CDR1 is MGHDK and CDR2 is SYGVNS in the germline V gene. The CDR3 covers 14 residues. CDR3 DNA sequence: TGTGCCAGCCGGGACATACTCAACACCGGGGAGCTGTTTTTT. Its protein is CASRDILNTGELFF.

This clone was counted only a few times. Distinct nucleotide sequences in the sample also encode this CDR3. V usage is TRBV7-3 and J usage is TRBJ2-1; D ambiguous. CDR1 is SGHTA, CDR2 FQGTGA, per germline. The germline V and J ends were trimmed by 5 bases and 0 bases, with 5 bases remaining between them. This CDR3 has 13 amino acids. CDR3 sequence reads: CASSLDSYNEQFF. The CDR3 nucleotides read TGTGCCAGCAGCCTAGACTCCTACAATGAGCAGTTCTTC.

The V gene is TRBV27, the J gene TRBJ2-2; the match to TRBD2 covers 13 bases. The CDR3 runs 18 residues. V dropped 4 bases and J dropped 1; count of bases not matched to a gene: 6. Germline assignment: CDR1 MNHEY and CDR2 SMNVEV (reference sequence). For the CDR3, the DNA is TGTGCCAGCAGTTACGCCCGACTAGCGGGAGGGAACACCGGGGAGCTGTTTTTT. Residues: CASSYARLAGGNTGELFF.

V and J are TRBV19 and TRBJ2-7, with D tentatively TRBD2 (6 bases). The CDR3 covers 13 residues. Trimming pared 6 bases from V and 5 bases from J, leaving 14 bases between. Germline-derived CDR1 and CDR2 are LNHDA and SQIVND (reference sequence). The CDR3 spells CASRHGRSHEQYF. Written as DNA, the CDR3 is TGTGCCAGTAGACACGGGAGAAGCCACGAGCAGTACTTC.

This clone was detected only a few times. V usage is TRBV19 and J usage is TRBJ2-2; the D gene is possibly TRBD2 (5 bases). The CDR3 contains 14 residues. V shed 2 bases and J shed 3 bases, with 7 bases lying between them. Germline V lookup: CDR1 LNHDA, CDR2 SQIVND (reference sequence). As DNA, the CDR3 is TGTGCCAGTAGTATACAGGACTACACCGGGGAGCTGTTTTTT. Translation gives CASSIQDYTGELFF.

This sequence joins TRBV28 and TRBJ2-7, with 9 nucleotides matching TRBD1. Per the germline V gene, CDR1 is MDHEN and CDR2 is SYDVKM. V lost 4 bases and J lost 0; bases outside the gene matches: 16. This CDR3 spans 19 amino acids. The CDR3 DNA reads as TGTGCCAGCAGTTCGCCGGAAACACGACCGGGACAGGGCTCCTACGAGCAGTACTTC. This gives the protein CASSSPETRPGQGSYEQYF.

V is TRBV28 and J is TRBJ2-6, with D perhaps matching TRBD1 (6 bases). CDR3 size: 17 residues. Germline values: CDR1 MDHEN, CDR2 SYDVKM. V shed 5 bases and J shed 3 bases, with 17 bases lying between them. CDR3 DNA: TGTGCCAGCAGTCCCCACAACAGGGTGGGTGGGGCCAACGTCCTGACTTTC. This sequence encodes CASSPHNRVGGANVLTF.

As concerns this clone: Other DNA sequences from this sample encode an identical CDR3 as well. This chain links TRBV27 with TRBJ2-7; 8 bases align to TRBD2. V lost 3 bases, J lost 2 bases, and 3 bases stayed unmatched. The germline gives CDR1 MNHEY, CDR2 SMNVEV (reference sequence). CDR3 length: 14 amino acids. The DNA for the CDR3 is TGTGCCAGCAGTTTTACTAGCGGAACCTACGAGCAGTACTTC. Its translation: CASSFTSGTYEQYF.

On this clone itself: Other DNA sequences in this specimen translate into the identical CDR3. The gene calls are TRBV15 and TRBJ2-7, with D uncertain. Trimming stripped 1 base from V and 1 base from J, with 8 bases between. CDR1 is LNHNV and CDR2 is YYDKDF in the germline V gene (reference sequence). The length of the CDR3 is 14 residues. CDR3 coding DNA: TGTGCCACCAGCAGAGCCGGTCCGTCCTACGAGCAGTACTTC. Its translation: CATSRAGPSYEQYF.

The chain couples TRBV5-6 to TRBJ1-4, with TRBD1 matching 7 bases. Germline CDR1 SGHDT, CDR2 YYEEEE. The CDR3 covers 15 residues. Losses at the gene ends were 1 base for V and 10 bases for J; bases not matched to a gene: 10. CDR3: CASSLKGAPLVKLFF. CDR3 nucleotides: TGTGCCAGCAGCTTGAAGGGGGCCCCTTTAGTAAAACTGTTTTTT.

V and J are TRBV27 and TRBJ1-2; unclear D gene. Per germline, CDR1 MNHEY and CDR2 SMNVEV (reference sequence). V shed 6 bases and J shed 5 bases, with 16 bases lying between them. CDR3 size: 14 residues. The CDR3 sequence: CASRHGGRSYGYTF. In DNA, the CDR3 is TGTGCCAGCAGGCATGGAGGTAGGTCATATGGCTACACCTTC.

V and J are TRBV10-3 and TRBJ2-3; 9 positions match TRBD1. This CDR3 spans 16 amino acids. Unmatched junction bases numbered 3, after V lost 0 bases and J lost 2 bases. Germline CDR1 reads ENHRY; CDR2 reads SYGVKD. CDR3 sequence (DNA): TGTGCCATCAGTGAGTCAAGGACAGGGGCCACAGATACGCAGTATTTT. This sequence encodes CAISESRTGATDTQYF.

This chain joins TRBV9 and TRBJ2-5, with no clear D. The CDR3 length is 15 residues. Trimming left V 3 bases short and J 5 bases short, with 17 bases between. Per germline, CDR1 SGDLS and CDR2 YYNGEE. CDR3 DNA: TGTGCCAGCAGCGGTAGTAGAGGTCTCTCGGAGACCCAGTACTTC. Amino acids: CASSGSRGLSETQYF.

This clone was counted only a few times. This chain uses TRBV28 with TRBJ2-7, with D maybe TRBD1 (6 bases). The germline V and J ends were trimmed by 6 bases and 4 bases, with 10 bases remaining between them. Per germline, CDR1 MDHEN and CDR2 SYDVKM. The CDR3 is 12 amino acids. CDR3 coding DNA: TGTGCCAGCAGACAAAGGGGGTACGAGCAGTACTTC. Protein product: CASRQRGYEQYF.

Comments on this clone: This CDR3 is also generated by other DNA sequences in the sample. CDR3: CASSWGSNQPQHF. CDR3 nucleotide sequence: TGTGCCAGCAGCTGGGGTAGCAATCAGCCCCAGCATTTT. The J gene is TRBJ1-5, the V gene TRBV28; D is unresolved. The germline V and J ends were trimmed by 6 bases and 0 bases, with 6 bases remaining between them. The CDR3 sequence is 13 residues long. Per germline, CDR1 MDHEN and CDR2 SYDVKM.

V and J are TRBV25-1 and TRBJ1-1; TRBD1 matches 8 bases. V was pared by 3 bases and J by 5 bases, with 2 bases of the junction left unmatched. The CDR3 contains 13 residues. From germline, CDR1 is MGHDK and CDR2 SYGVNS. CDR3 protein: CASSDQGATEAFF. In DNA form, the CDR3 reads TGTGCCAGCAGTGATCAGGGGGCAACTGAAGCTTTCTTT.

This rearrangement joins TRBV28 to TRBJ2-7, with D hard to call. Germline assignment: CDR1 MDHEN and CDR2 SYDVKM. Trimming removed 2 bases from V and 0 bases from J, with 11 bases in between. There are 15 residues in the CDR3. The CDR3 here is CASSLPRLASYEQYF. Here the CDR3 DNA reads TGTGCCAGCAGTTTACCTCGACTGGCCTCCTACGAGCAGTACTTC.

CDR3: CASNDSRSSPLHF. CDR3 DNA sequence: TGTGCCAGCAATGATAGTAGATCTTCACCCCTCCACTTT. This chain uses TRBV2 with TRBJ1-6, with unresolved D. The CDR3 spans 13 residues. V was clipped by 7 bases and J by 9 bases, with 13 bases between them. Per germline, CDR1 SNHLY and CDR2 FYNNEI.

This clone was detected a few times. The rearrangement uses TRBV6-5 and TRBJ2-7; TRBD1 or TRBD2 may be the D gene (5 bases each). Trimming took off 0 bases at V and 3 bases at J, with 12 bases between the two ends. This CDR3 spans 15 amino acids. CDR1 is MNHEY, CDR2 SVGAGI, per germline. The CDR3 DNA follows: TGTGCCAGCAGTTACTCGAGAGGGACCCGCTACGAGCAGTACTTC. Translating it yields CASSYSRGTRYEQYF.

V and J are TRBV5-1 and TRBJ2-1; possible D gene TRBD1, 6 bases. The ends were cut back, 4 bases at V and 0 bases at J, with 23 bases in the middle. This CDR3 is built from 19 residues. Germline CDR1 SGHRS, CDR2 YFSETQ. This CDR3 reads CASSQTGQGPPSSYNEQFF. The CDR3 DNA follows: TGCGCCAGCAGCCAGACCGGGCAGGGGCCCCCGAGCTCCTACAATGAGCAGTTCTTC.

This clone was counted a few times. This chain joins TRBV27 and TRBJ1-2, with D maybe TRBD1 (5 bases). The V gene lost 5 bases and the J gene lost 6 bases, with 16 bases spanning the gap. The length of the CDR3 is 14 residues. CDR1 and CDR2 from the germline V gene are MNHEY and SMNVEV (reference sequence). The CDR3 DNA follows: TGTGCCAGCAGTCTCGTCCCTTGGGGGAATGGCTACACCTTC. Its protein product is CASSLVPWGNGYTF.

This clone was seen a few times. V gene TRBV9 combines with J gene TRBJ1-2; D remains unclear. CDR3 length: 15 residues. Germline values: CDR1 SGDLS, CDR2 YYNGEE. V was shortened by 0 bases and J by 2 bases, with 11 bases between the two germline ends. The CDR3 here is CASSVASGINYGYTF. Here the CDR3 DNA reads TGTGCCAGCAGCGTAGCGTCCGGGATCAACTATGGCTACACCTTC.

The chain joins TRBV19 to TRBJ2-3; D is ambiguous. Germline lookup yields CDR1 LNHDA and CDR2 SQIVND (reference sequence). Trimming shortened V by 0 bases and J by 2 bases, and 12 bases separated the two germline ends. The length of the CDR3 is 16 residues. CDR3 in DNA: TGTGCCAGTAGTATAGACGGGTGGTTTAACACAGATACGCAGTATTTT. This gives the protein CASSIDGWFNTDTQYF.